This T cell receptor (beta chain) was sequenced in a study of blood T cell repertoires in COVID-19. Losses at the gene ends were 5 bases for V and 2 bases for J; bases not matched to a gene: 5. This CDR3 region has 13 residues. The germline CDR1 and CDR2 sequences are GTSNPN and SVGIG (reference sequence). TCRdb's table, derived via immunoSEQ multiplex PCR, lists solely in-frame clones and lacks some. Among 150,000 to 200,000 clones listed, around 81% were seen once. The V and J genes are TRBV30 and TRBJ1-2, with 7 positions matching TRBD1. This receptor was identified in a man aged 40-55 years who had recovered from COVID-19. What was sequenced was PBMCs or T cells enriched from blood (not recorded which). The CDR3 loop is CAWATGVNYGYTF. CDR3 sequence (DNA): TGTGCCTGGGCAACAGGGGTAAACTATGGCTACACCTTC.